This T cell receptor (beta chain) derives from a study of blood T cell repertoires in COVID-19. Study in general: Both acute and convalescent COVID-19 samples were obtained from the United States, Italy and Spain. PBMCs, B-cell-depleted T cells, or T cells provided the cDNA or gDNA that made up the material.

The CDR3 runs to 13 residues. CDR1 and CDR2 from the germline V gene are GTSNPN and SVGIG (reference sequence). The germline V and J ends were trimmed by 1 base and 5 bases, with 9 bases remaining between them. Authors' data handling: Amplification with reference gene primers provided the estimates of nucleated cell counts. TCRdb's table, derived via immunoSEQ multiplex PCR, lists solely in-frame clones and lacks some. V and J calls and clone size are copied from that table; D and trimming were computed from the DNA. This table holds 280,000 or so clones, roughly 85% found once. The V call is TRBV30, the J call TRBJ1-5; D call uncertain. The sequence was collected from a human donor in a cohort sampled during active COVID-19. Material for sequencing was peripheral blood. CDR3 amino acids: CAWSETVYQPQHF. The CDR3 nucleotides are TGTGCCTGGAGTGAAACAGTTTATCAGCCCCAGCATTTT.